The 24 T cell receptor beta chains in this list originate from one sample, sequenced in a study of blood T cells in healthy people across ages (dated by TCRdb to the mid-2010s). Library creation used 5' RACE. The run used an Illumina HiSeq 2500. A second roughly 6 to 12 cycle PCR used a sample-barcoded 5' primer and a J-beta primer mix. TCRdb reworked the public reads: Q25 trimming with fastp, MiXCR clone assembly, productive beta chains retained. Merged by CDR3 protein, the rows form single entries marked with the most common genes and DNA. This sample gives hundreds of thousands of distinct CDR3 sequences in total; roughly three fifths of them show up just once. Clones ranked in the top ten supply under 30% of the sample. Sequences were obtained from blood. These receptor sequences come from a middle-aged man in good health.

The rearrangement links TRBV15 to TRBJ2-3, with D unclear. Trimming removed 0 bases from V and 6 bases from J, with 4 bases in between. Germline CDR1 reads LNHNV; CDR2 reads YYDKDF (reference sequence). The CDR3 totals 12 residues. In DNA form, the CDR3 reads TGTGCCACCAGCAGAGATTGGGATACGCAGTATTTT. This translates into CATSRDWDTQYF.

The sample holds a few counts of this clonotype. This chain connects TRBV6-1 to TRBJ2-3, with TRBD2 matching over 9 bases. V trimming: 8 bases; J trimming: 2 bases; junction bases outside the gene matches: 5. Germline values: CDR1 MNHNS, CDR2 SASEGT. CDR3 length: 14 amino acids. DNA for the CDR3: TGTGCCAGCCGGTCTAGCGGGATCACAGATACGCAGTATTTT. Its protein product is CASRSSGITDTQYF.

Only one count was recorded for this clonotype. The chain joins TRBV12-3 or TRBV12-4 to TRBJ1-2; D remains ambiguous. The CDR3 covers 15 residues. The V gene lost 5 bases and the J gene lost 0 bases, with 13 bases spanning the gap. Here the CDR3 DNA reads TGTGCCAGCAGTGCCCTGGGGATCCCTAACTATGGCTACACCTTC. Translation gives CASSALGIPNYGYTF.

V is TRBV24-1 and J is TRBJ2-4; TRBD2 matches at 9 bases. TRBJ2-5 matches the DNA end more closely, so the J call is doubtful. Germline V CDR1 and CDR2: KGHDR, SFDVKD. The CDR3 has 15 residues. The CDR3: CATSDPTSGQETQYF. CDR3 bases: TGTGCCACCAGTGACCCTACTAGCGGGCAAGAGACCCAGTACTTC.

This clonotype was recorded only once. This chain uses TRBV5-1 with TRBJ1-6; a weak D match, TRBD1 (5 bases). The CDR3 totals 17 residues. Germline lookup yields CDR1 SGHRS and CDR2 YFSETQ. Deletions cut 0 bases from V and 4 bases from J, with 14 bases between. The chain's CDR3 is CASSLGGRATYNSPLHF. The CDR3 nucleotides read TGCGCCAGCAGCTTGGGGGGCAGGGCGACGTATAATTCACCCCTCCACTTT.

The CDR3 region has the DNA TGTGCCAGCAGTACCGGGACCCAGTTCTTC. It encodes CASSTGTQFF. The V and J genes are TRBV2 and TRBJ2-1; either TRBD1 or TRBD2 may fit D (5 bases each). CDR1 is SNHLY and CDR2 is FYNNEI in the germline V gene. The CDR3 extends over 10 amino acids. V lost 5 bases and J 13 bases, leaving 9 bases between the germline ends.

In this sample, this clonotype turned up a few times. J is TRBJ2-1 and V is TRBV20-1, with 9 positions matching TRBD1. This CDR3 contains 15 residues. Germline assignment: CDR1 DFQATT and CDR2 SNEGSKA (reference sequence). Trimming removed 1 base from V and 10 bases from J; junction bases left unmatched: 11. CDR3 coding DNA: TGCAGTGCTAGAGGGACCGGGACAGGGTCTCTGGAGCAGTTCTTC. Its translation is CSARGTGTGSLEQFF.

Details on this clonotype: One end of the junction fails to match germline, which may point to a read error. The chain couples TRBV20-1 to TRBJ2-3, with 15 bases lining up with TRBD2. The CDR3 covers 18 residues. From germline, CDR1 is DFQATT and CDR2 SNEGSKA (reference sequence). CDR3 sequence reads: CSARDYGLAGGGTYTQYF. The CDR3, as DNA: TGCAGTGCTAGAGATTATGGACTAGCGGGGGGGGGCACATATACGCAGTATTTT.

This clonotype has more than one count but fewer than ten. The rearrangement joins TRBV11-2 to TRBJ2-4; 10 positions agree with TRBD2. The DNA end lines up better with TRBJ2-7; the J call may be wrong. This CDR3 spans 16 amino acids. Germline CDR1 reads SGHAT; CDR2 reads FQNNGV. This chain's CDR3 is CASSLAPSGSSNEQYF. CDR3 coding DNA: TGTGCCAGCAGCTTAGCTCCTAGCGGGAGTTCCAACGAGCAGTACTTC.

The chain carries TRBV19 and TRBJ1-2; 8 positions match TRBD1. The CDR3 loop spans 15 amino acids. Germline CDR1 LNHDA, CDR2 SQIVND (reference sequence). V lost 4 bases and J lost 6; bases outside the gene matches: 10. The CDR3 here is CASSNKGQGRNGYTF. DNA for the CDR3: TGTGCCAGTAGTAATAAAGGACAGGGACGGAATGGCTACACCTTC.

This clonotype was observed a handful of times. This chain joins TRBV5-6 and TRBJ2-1; D is ambiguous. There are 13 residues in the CDR3. CDR1 is SGHDT and CDR2 is YYEEEE in the germline V gene. The germline V and J ends were trimmed by 2 bases and 4 bases, with 7 bases remaining between them. CDR3 DNA sequence: TGTGCCAGCAGCTTCCGAAAGTACAATGAGCAGTTCTTC. Protein sequence: CASSFRKYNEQFF.

The chain uses TRBV6-2 or TRBV6-3 and TRBJ2-1, with 10 bases matching TRBD2. Losses at the gene ends were 8 bases for V and 4 bases for J; bases not matched to a gene: 17. CDR1 is MNHEY and CDR2 is SVGEGT in the germline V gene. The CDR3 covers 18 residues. This chain's CDR3 is CASEPLQGLAGVYNEQFF. CDR3 sequence (DNA): TGTGCCAGCGAACCCCTTCAGGGCCTAGCGGGAGTGTACAATGAGCAGTTCTTC.

The rearrangement links TRBV5-5 to TRBJ1-2; the match to TRBD1 covers 7 bases. The CDR3 extends over 12 amino acids. CDR1 and CDR2 from the germline V gene are SGHKS and YYEKEE (reference sequence). V shed 7 bases and J 3 bases; nucleotides not matched to a gene: 3. CDR3 sequence: CASQGTDYGYTF. CDR3 nucleotides: TGTGCCAGCCAAGGGACAGACTATGGCTACACCTTC.

The rearrangement links TRBV24-1 to TRBJ2-3, with D hard to call. Trimming took off 4 bases at V and 0 bases at J, with 7 bases between the two ends. Germline V gene sequence: CDR1 KGHDR, CDR2 SFDVKD. This CDR3 has 14 amino acids. CDR3 residues: CATSEAASTDTQYF. CDR3 DNA: TGTGCCACCAGTGAGGCGGCTAGCACAGATACGCAGTATTTT.

The chain employs TRBV11-2 and TRBJ2-3, with TRBD2 identical over 7 bases. Per the germline V gene, CDR1 is SGHAT and CDR2 is FQNNGV. This CDR3 has 16 amino acids. The junction had 7 bases not matched to a gene; V was cut back by 0 bases and J by 4 bases. The chain's CDR3 is CASSLDGGDRSDTQYF. The DNA of the CDR3 is TGTGCCAGCAGCTTAGATGGGGGGGACCGATCAGATACGCAGTATTTT.

This clonotype was counted many times. V usage is TRBV12-3 or TRBV12-4 and J usage is TRBJ2-5; 8 bases match TRBD1. The CDR3 extends over 15 amino acids. Trimming removed 7 bases from V and 4 bases from J; junction bases left unmatched: 11. The CDR3 region has the DNA TGTGCCAGCAAAAGGGGAACAGGGGGTGGAGAGACCCAGTACTTC. Protein product: CASKRGTGGGETQYF.

The chain joins TRBV18 to TRBJ2-2; the match to TRBD1 covers 8 bases. The CDR3 consists of 16 residues. V was clipped by 2 bases and J by 2 bases; unmatched bases: 4. Germline assignment: CDR1 KGHSH and CDR2 LQKENI. This chain's CDR3 is CASSPSGQGNTGELFF. The CDR3 region has the DNA TGTGCCAGCTCACCATCCGGACAGGGTAACACCGGGGAGCTGTTTTTT.

The CDR3 protein is CAISDRQSNQPQHF. In DNA form, the CDR3 reads TGTGCCATCAGTGACAGACAGAGCAATCAGCCCCAGCATTTT. V gene TRBV10-3 combines with J gene TRBJ1-5, with a weak D call TRBD1 (5 bases). CDR1 ENHRY and CDR2 SYGVKD come from the germline V gene. Trimming removed 3 bases from V and 1 base from J, with 7 bases in between. The CDR3 has 14 residues.

The chain recombines TRBV19 with TRBJ2-5; D gene unclear. The DNA end is a closer match to TRBJ2-7, so the J assignment may be wrong. The CDR3 is 12 amino acids. The germline CDR1 and CDR2 sequences are LNHDA and SQIVND (reference sequence). CDR3 sequence reads: CASSIRMDEQYF. DNA for the CDR3: TGTGCCAGTAGTATTCGAATGGACGAGCAGTACTTC.

V usage is TRBV29-1 and J usage is TRBJ2-7; D is possibly TRBD1 or TRBD2 (6 bases each). Germline V gives CDR1 SQVTM, CDR2 ANQGSEA. V dropped 4 bases and J dropped 3 bases, with 10 bases sitting between them. This CDR3 comprises 12 residues. CDR3 residues: CSVGQDYYEQYF. The CDR3 DNA sequence: TGCAGCGTTGGACAGGACTACTACGAGCAGTACTTC.

This chain uses TRBV18 with TRBJ2-5; no clear D. Germline CDR1 KGHSH, CDR2 LQKENI. CDR3 length: 14 amino acids. The V end was cut by 3 bases, the J end by 1 base, with 9 bases between. CDR3 coding DNA: TGTGCCAGCTCACCCAACGGATTCCAAGAGACCCAGTACTTC. Protein product: CASSPNGFQETQYF.

The CDR3 reads CASSQDFLETQYF. CDR3 bases: TGCGCCAGCAGCCAAGATTTTTTGGAGACCCAGTACTTC. The chain is built from TRBV4-1 and TRBJ2-5, with D unclear. Trimming removed 0 bases from V and 5 bases from J, with 7 bases in between. CDR3 length: 13 amino acids. Germline loops: CDR1 MGHRA, CDR2 YSYEKL.

This sequence joins TRBV11-2 and TRBJ2-5; 7 nucleotides align to TRBD1. The germline V gene has CDR1 SGHAT and CDR2 FQNNGV. This CDR3 region has 13 residues. J lost 5 bases, V lost 6 bases, and 6 bases had no gene match. In DNA, the CDR3 is TGTGCCAGCAGTCAAGGGGGCTGGGAGACCCAGTACTTC. The encoded protein is CASSQGGWETQYF.

This chain connects TRBV25-1 to TRBJ2-5, with 7 positions matching TRBD2. CDR3 size: 17 residues. V lost 1 base and J lost 9; bases outside the gene matches: 17. The V gene's germline CDR1 is MGHDK and CDR2 SYGVNS. The CDR3 region is CASSESADGGRFGSQYF. The CDR3 nucleotides are TGTGCCAGCAGTGAATCAGCGGACGGGGGGAGGTTCGGTTCCCAGTACTTC.